Listed below are T cell receptor beta chains from one sample, sequenced in a study of cytomegalovirus exposure and HLA in healthy donors. Profiling relied on immunoSEQ multiplex PCR, and the TCRdb table lists in-frame clones only, not all of them. The data show roughly 45,000 clones, and the top ten clones hold over 1.5%. Source material: PBMCs. The source is a woman in her twenties or thirties in good health and CMV-seronegative. The CDR3 runs from the conserved cysteine through the conserved F or W. The order of the fields is V gene, J gene, D gene, CDR3 protein, CDR3 DNA. The D gene is left open where the match is weak.

>TRBV6-5|TRBJ2-1|-
CASSFRTIPFVDEQFF
TGTGCCAGCAGTTTCCGAACTATACCCTTTGTCGATGAGCAGTTCTTC
>TRBV7-9|TRBJ1-1|TRBD1
CASSPDRDFTEAFF
TGTGCCAGCAGCCCTGACAGGGATTTCACTGAAGCTTTCTTT
>TRBV6-5|TRBJ2-7|TRBD2
CASSYGTSGRYEQYF
TGTGCCAGCAGTTACGGGACTAGCGGGAGATACGAGCAGTACTTC
>TRBV7-9|TRBJ1-2|-
CASSKDTNYGYTF
TGTGCCAGCAGCAAGGACACGAACTATGGCTACACCTTC
>TRBV6-5|TRBJ2-1|TRBD1
CAARTGSNEQFF
TGTGCCGCGCGGACAGGGTCTAATGAGCAGTTCTTC
>TRBV14|TRBJ2-3|TRBD2
CASSPLSGRGRDTQYF
TGTGCCAGCAGCCCTCTCAGCGGGAGGGGGAGAGATACGCAGTATTTT
>TRBV29-1|TRBJ2-5|TRBD1
CSVRDSARETQYF
TGCAGCGTCCGGGACAGCGCCCGGGAGACCCAGTACTTC
>TRBV10-3|TRBJ2-7|TRBD2
CAISETSESSYEQYF
TGTGCCATCAGTGAGACTAGCGAAAGCTCCTACGAGCAGTACTTC
>TRBV18|TRBJ2-2|TRBD2
CASSPFSGIGTGELFF
TGTGCCAGCTCACCGTTTAGCGGGATTGGCACCGGGGAGCTGTTTTTT
>TRBV30|TRBJ1-5|TRBD1
CAWSHRGNQPQHF
TGTGCCTGGAGCCACAGGGGTAATCAGCCCCAGCATTTT
>TRBV29-1|TRBJ2-7|-
CSVVLSEAYEQYF
TGCAGCGTTGTACTATCGGAGGCCTACGAGCAGTACTTC
>TRBV19|TRBJ1-4|-
CASSETATNEKLFF
TGTGCCAGTAGCGAAACAGCAACTAATGAAAAACTGTTTTTT
>TRBV28|TRBJ2-1|TRBD2
CASTRGGGDEQFF
TGTGCCAGCACAAGGGGCGGGGGAGATGAGCAGTTCTTC
>TRBV19|TRBJ2-1|TRBD2
CASSIPRLAGNEQFF
TGTGCCAGTAGTATCCCAAGACTAGCCGGGAATGAGCAGTTCTTC
>TRBV7-2|TRBJ1-1|-
CASSLVYVRNTEAFF
TGTGCCAGCAGCTTAGTCTATGTGAGGAACACTGAAGCTTTCTTT
>TRBV19|TRBJ1-1|-
CASSISRKANTEAFF
TGTGCCAGTAGTATCTCCAGGAAAGCGAACACTGAAGCTTTCTTT
>TRBV19|TRBJ2-3|-
CASSEGGEADKQYF
TGTGCCAGCTCAGAGGGAGGAGAGGCAGATAAGCAGTATTTT
>TRBV28|TRBJ1-2|TRBD1
CASSPDRVDYGYTF
TGTGCCAGCAGCCCCGACAGGGTAGACTATGGCTACACCTTC
>TRBV19|TRBJ1-2|TRBD1
CASSPGQEYYGYTF
TGTGCCAGTAGCCCGGGACAGGAATACTATGGCTACACCTTC
>TRBV14|TRBJ2-1|-
CASSPTLRNEQFF
TGTGCCAGCAGCCCTACTCTACGCAATGAGCAGTTCTTC
>TRBV5-1|TRBJ2-7|-
CASSLAREHGEQYF
TGCGCCAGCAGCTTGGCCCGGGAACATGGGGAGCAGTACTTC
>TRBV19|TRBJ2-1|TRBD2
CASSISGLAKYNEQFF
TGTGCCAGTAGTATTTCGGGACTAGCGAAATACAATGAGCAGTTCTTC
>TRBV11-3|TRBJ2-7|TRBD2
CASSLGTSVTYEQYF
TGTGCCAGCAGCTTAGGGACTAGCGTAACCTACGAGCAGTACTTC
>TRBV5-1|TRBJ2-7|-
CASSRDLGGGGEQYF
TGCGCCAGCAGCCGGGACCTGGGGGGAGGTGGCGAGCAGTACTTC
>TRBV28|TRBJ2-7|TRBD2
CASSLFPSGRVSYEQYF
TGTGCCAGCAGTTTATTCCCTAGCGGGAGGGTGTCCTACGAGCAGTACTTC
>TRBV30|TRBJ2-7|-
CAWSYLSYEQYF
TGTGCCTGGAGTTACCTATCCTACGAGCAGTACTTC
>TRBV6-1|TRBJ1-1|-
CASSGNGYPETEAFF
TGTGCCAGCAGTGGGAATGGATACCCGGAGACTGAAGCTTTCTTT
>TRBV5-1|TRBJ1-1|-
CASSLAAAGNTEAFF
TGCGCCAGCAGCTTGGCGGCGGCCGGGAACACTGAAGCTTTCTTT
>TRBV9|TRBJ2-6|-
CASSSLTVSGANVLTF
TGTGCCAGCAGCTCCCTTACGGTGTCTGGGGCCAACGTCCTGACTTTC
>TRBV4-1|TRBJ2-2|-
CASSQVEGGELFF
TGCGCCAGCAGCCAAGTAGAGGGCGGGGAGCTGTTTTTT
>TRBV5-4|TRBJ2-7|TRBD1
CASRSGTGDYEQYF
TGTGCCAGCAGAAGCGGGACAGGGGACTACGAGCAGTACTTC
>TRBV30|TRBJ2-5|TRBD1
CAWDEQGVVVTETQYF
TGTGCCTGGGATGAACAGGGGGTGGTGGTCACCGAGACCCAGTACTTC
>TRBV7-8|TRBJ2-1|TRBD2
CASSVNTGTSGRARVEQFF
TGTGCCAGCAGCGTTAATACCGGGACTAGCGGGAGGGCCAGGGTTGAGCAGTTCTTC
>TRBV7-9|TRBJ2-7|TRBD2
CASSLTSGNTYEQYF
TGTGCCAGCAGCTTAACTAGCGGGAACACCTACGAGCAGTACTTC
>TRBV6-5|TRBJ2-7|TRBD1
CASSYSGQGPYEQYF
TGTGCCAGCAGTTACTCGGGACAGGGCCCTTACGAGCAGTACTTC
>TRBV19|TRBJ2-5|TRBD2
CASSLRGRAVETQYF
TGTGCCAGTAGTCTGCGCGGGAGGGCCGTGGAGACCCAGTACTTC
>TRBV29-1|TRBJ2-5|TRBD2
CSVERLAGEERETQYF
TGCAGCGTTGAAAGACTAGCGGGGGAGGAGAGAGAGACCCAGTACTTC
>TRBV4-1|TRBJ2-7|TRBD2
CASSQRSGSSGEQYF
TGCGCCAGCAGCCAACGAAGCGGGAGCTCTGGAGAGCAGTACTTC
>TRBV18|TRBJ2-7|TRBD1
CASSPPGHQGAQGYEQYF
TGTGCCAGCTCACCACCGGGACACCAGGGGGCCCAGGGCTACGAGCAGTACTTC
>TRBV5-1|TRBJ2-2|-
CASSFRTNTGELFF
TGCGCCAGCAGCTTCAGGACAAATACCGGGGAGCTGTTTTTT
>TRBV6-5|TRBJ1-2|-
CASSGYVGQNYGYTF
TGTGCCAGCAGTGGTTACGTCGGACAAAACTATGGCTACACCTTC